This T cell receptor (beta chain) was sequenced in a study of shared clonotypes between healthy human individuals. The test was conducted at deep level. Every unsorted PBMC PCR replicate was loaded with approximately 0.3 ug DNA, some 31,000 T cell genomes. The repertoire was sequenced with immunoSEQ multiplex PCR; TCRdb's copy has only in-frame clones and lacks some. Of around 500,000 clones detected, over 75% appear once; the ten largest clones hold 10% to 15%. As for this clone: It is likely a read error: a sequence one base away is far more abundant.

The germline V gene encodes CDR1 MNHNY and CDR2 SVGAGI (reference sequence). The V segment lost 8 bases and the J segment 1 base; nucleotides outside the gene matches: 5. The CDR3 totals 13 residues. Sequencing was carried out using PBMCs. V usage is TRBV6-6 and J usage is TRBJ2-7; TRBD2 matches 7 bases. The source is a woman aged 40 to 50 in good health. Some clones in this sample may be carry-over from other donors' samples. CDR3 region: CASGWTSSYEQYF. As DNA, the CDR3 is TGTGCCAGCGGCTGGACTAGTTCCTACGAGCAGTACTTC.